The text below deals with one T cell receptor beta chain. What it binds is not known. PCR employed 60 Vbeta and 13 Jbeta primers. The data were produced by immunoSEQ multiplex PCR, yet TCRdb's version contains in-frame clones alone and is incomplete. The table has fewer than 250,000 clones, roughly 77% seen once; the top ten hold roughly 1.5%. The data belong to a study of cytomegalovirus exposure and HLA in healthy donors. Study results and caveats: Most CMV-associated TCR beta chains were later found to appear HLA-restricted. At a 0.05 false discovery rate, a later analysis found around 17,000 TCR beta sequences to be associated with HLA alleles.

The CDR3 is 15 amino acids. V shed 4 bases and J shed 9 bases, with 21 bases lying between them. CDR1 is LNHDA and CDR2 is SQIVND in the germline V gene (reference sequence). The sequence was collected from a woman between 45 and 60 years old in good health and CMV-seronegative. V gene TRBV19 combines with J gene TRBJ1-2; maybe TRBD1 (6 bases). Specimen: PBMCs. This chain's CDR3 is CASSTPDRPRWSYTF. Here the CDR3 DNA reads TGTGCCAGTAGTACACCGGACAGACCGAGGTGGAGCTACACCTTC.